This passage covers 2 T cell receptor beta chains from one sample sequenced in a study of T cell clonotyping in hematopoietic cell transplantation. Profiled with immunoSEQ multiplex PCR; TCRdb holds only in-frame clones, not every one. This sample has tens of thousands of clones; under 90% occur once, and the top ten carry 5.9%. Time point given: recipient sample about 28 days before transplant, after cytoreduction. The specimen comprised peripheral blood mononuclear cells, sampled before stem cell transplant. These receptors were taken from a man aged 55 to 70 with biphenotypic leukemia. Some clones in this sample may be carry-over from other donors' samples.

On this clone: The junction does not match germline at one end; this may be a read error. The V gene is TRBV5-1, the J gene TRBJ2-7, with no clear D. Germline V lookup: CDR1 SGHRS, CDR2 YFSETQ. The CDR3 has 14 residues. CDR3 nucleotides: TGCGCCAGCAGCTTGAGTCTAGTCTCCCACGAGCAGTACTTC. Its translation: CASSLSLVSHEQYF.

V and J are TRBV5-4 and TRBJ2-7; TRBD2 agrees at 9 bases. V lost 9 bases, J lost 5 bases, and 12 bases stayed unmatched. Germline V gives CDR1 SGHNT, CDR2 YYREEE (reference sequence). The length of the CDR3 is 14 residues. The CDR3 sequence is CATALWREGDEQYF. The CDR3 DNA follows: TGTGCCACCGCCCTATGGCGGGAGGGGGACGAGCAGTACTTC.